The present entry profiles one T cell receptor beta chain with its context. This entry comes from a study of T cells after yellow fever vaccination. Study-level information: CD3, CD45RA, CCR7 and CD95 were used to sort EM, EMRA, CM and Tscm memory subsets.

Template switching by 5'RACE produced TCR cDNA, adding a universal primer site and UMIs. TCRdb passed the 5' RACE reads through MiXCR, listing each CDR3 protein once. The data show tens of thousands of distinct CDR3 sequences, approximately 6% seen once. This sequence originates from a man between 18 and 35 years old who received the YFV17D yellow fever vaccine. The sequencing here drew on PBMCs, either bulk or a sorted T-cell subset (CD4+, CD8+, memory, or dextramer-sorted; not recorded which), taken on the day of the yellow fever booster vaccination.

This chain's CDR3 is CASGPTGRAQETQYF. The CDR3 region has the DNA TGTGCTAGTGGCCCTACAGGGAGGGCGCAAGAGACCCAGTACTTC. The rearrangement links TRBV12-3 or TRBV12-4 to TRBJ2-5, with D perhaps TRBD2 (7 bases). The CDR3 loop spans 15 amino acids.